This section outlines one TCR beta chain sequence together with its context. What it binds is not known. The data stem from a study of long-term antiretroviral therapy in people with HIV. General observations from the study: HIV repertoires spanned narrower CDR3 length ranges than controls.

Donors each had at least one pre-ART PBMC sample and at least two post-ART ones. Specimens held roughly 0.9-10 million cryopreserved PBMC prior to DNA extraction. V was trimmed by 0 bases and J by 4 bases, leaving 10 bases between them. This CDR3 is 15 amino acids long. Germline CDR1 SGHTA, CDR2 FQGNSA. Survey-level resolution applied to immunoSEQ assay v3.0. The data were produced by immunoSEQ multiplex PCR, yet TCRdb's version contains in-frame clones alone and is incomplete. The table lists 20,000 to 30,000 clones, about 87% of them singletons. The source of this sequence is a middle-aged man with HIV. Source: unsorted PBMCs, taken 1.8 years before starting antiretroviral therapy. This chain joins TRBV7-2 and TRBJ2-1, with D possibly being TRBD2 (5 bases). The CDR3 loop is CASSLASEAYNEQFF. The CDR3 bases are TGTGCCAGCAGCTTAGCATCGGAGGCTTACAATGAGCAGTTCTTC. Looking up the rest from reference TRBV7-2 and TRBJ2-1 gives the full variable domain: GAGVSQSPSNKVTEKGKDVELRCDPISGHTALYWYRQSLGQGLEFLIYFQGNSAPDKSGLPSDRFSAERTGGSVSTLTIQRTQQEDSAVYLCASSLASEAYNEQFFGPGTRLTVL.